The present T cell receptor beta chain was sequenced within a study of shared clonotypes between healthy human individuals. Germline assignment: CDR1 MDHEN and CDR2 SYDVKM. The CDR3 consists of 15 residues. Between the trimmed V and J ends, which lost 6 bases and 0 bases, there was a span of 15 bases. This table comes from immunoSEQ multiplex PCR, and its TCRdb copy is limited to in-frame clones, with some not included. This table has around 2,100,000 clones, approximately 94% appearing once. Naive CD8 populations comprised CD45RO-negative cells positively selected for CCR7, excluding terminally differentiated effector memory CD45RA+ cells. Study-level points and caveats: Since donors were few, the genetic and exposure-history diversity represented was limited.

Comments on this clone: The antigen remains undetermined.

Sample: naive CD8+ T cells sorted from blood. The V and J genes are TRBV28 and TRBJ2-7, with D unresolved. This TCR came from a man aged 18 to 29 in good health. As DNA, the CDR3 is TGTGCCAGCAGCCCCCCTCTAACCAGCTCCTACGAGCAGTACTTC. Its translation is CASSPPLTSSYEQYF. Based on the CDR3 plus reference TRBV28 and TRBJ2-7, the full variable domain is DVKVTQSSRYLVKRTGEKVFLECVQDMDHENMFWYRQDPGLGLRLIYFSYDVKMKEKGDIPEGYSVSREKKERFSLILESASTNQTSMYLCASSPPLTSSYEQYFGPGTRLTVT.